This section outlines one T cell receptor (beta chain) sequence together with its context. This entry is derived from a study of blood T cell repertoires in COVID-19. Trimming shortened V by 5 bases and J by 2 bases, and 13 bases separated the two germline ends. This CDR3 is 15 amino acids long. CDR1 and CDR2 from the germline V gene are SEHNR and FQNEAQ (reference sequence). As originally analysed: The authors estimated nucleated cell counts from reference gene primer amplification. Using immunoSEQ multiplex PCR, the repertoire was profiled, and TCRdb retains in-frame clones only, with some absent. V, J and clone size reflect that table, while D and trimming were determined from the DNA. The sample consists of approximately 240,000 clones, roughly 80% of them appearing once.

This receptor was identified in a middle-aged woman with active or convalescent COVID-19. The genes are TRBV7-9 and TRBJ1-5, with a weak D call TRBD1 (6 bases). Sequencing input: peripheral blood. CDR3 amino acids: CASSLQGYGNQPQHF. Written as DNA, the CDR3 is TGTGCCAGCAGCCTACAGGGATACGGCAATCAGCCCCAGCATTTT.